These T cell receptor beta chains were read from a single sample in a study of T cell responses to AZD1222 COVID-19 vaccine. The table came from immunoSEQ multiplex PCR; TCRdb's copy has only in-frame clones and leaves some out. The sample has more than 70,000 clones, 90% seen once. This sample comprised peripheral blood, obtained on day 0 of AZD1222 vaccination. The receptors here all came from an adult in good health. Each CDR3 is given with its conserved first and last residue. The order of the fields is J gene, V gene, clone size, D gene, CDR3 protein, CDR3 DNA. The D gene is left open where the match is weak. Expanded clones get a size class; other rows say once, few or many, or leave the size out.

j_gene: TRBJ2-4
v_gene: TRBV9
abundance: .
d_gene: .
CDR3aa: CASSVDSSAGVNIQYF
CDR3nt: TGTGCCAGCAGCGTAGATAGTAGCGCCGGGGTAAACATTCAGTACTTC

j_gene: TRBJ1-5
v_gene: TRBV6-5
abundance: .
d_gene: .
CDR3aa: CASSAYQPQHF
CDR3nt: TGTGCCAGCAGCGCATATCAGCCCCAGCATTTT

j_gene: TRBJ2-1
v_gene: TRBV7-3
abundance: few
d_gene: .
CDR3aa: CASSLAGEDEQFF
CDR3nt: TGTGCCAGCAGCTTAGCCGGGGAGGATGAGCAGTTCTTC

j_gene: TRBJ1-1
v_gene: TRBV7-3
abundance: .
d_gene: .
CDR3aa: CASSAGANTEAFF
CDR3nt: TGTGCCAGCAGCGCAGGGGCGAACACTGAAGCTTTCTTT

j_gene: TRBJ1-5
v_gene: TRBV12-5
abundance: .
d_gene: TRBD1
CDR3aa: CASGLGFGTGSFNQPQHF
CDR3nt: TGTGCTAGTGGTTTGGGGTTCGGGACAGGGTCTTTCAATCAGCCCCAGCATTTT

j_gene: TRBJ2-3
v_gene: TRBV10-2
abundance: .
d_gene: TRBD2
CDR3aa: CASRRTSGGRTDTQYF
CDR3nt: TGCGCCAGCAGGCGGACTAGCGGGGGGCGGACAGATACGCAGTATTTT

j_gene: TRBJ2-3
v_gene: TRBV20-1
abundance: .
d_gene: .
CDR3aa: CSASGPALLSTDTQYF
CDR3nt: TGCAGTGCTAGTGGGCCAGCTCTCCTTAGCACAGATACGCAGTATTTT

j_gene: TRBJ1-1
v_gene: TRBV9
abundance: .
d_gene: .
CDR3aa: CASSLRGVMNTEAFF
CDR3nt: TGTGCCAGCAGTCTGAGAGGCGTAATGAACACTGAAGCTTTCTTT

j_gene: TRBJ2-7
v_gene: TRBV18
abundance: once
d_gene: .
CDR3aa: CASSPGAGHEQYF
CDR3nt: TGTGCCAGCTCCCCCGGGGCGGGCCACGAGCAGTACTTC

j_gene: TRBJ1-4
v_gene: TRBV19
abundance: .
d_gene: TRBD1
CDR3aa: CASLLQGAATKLFF
CDR3nt: TGTGCCAGTCTCCTACAGGGGGCAGCGACTAAACTGTTTTTT

j_gene: TRBJ2-5
v_gene: TRBV21-1
abundance: .
d_gene: .
CDR3aa: CASSMGAQYF
CDR3nt: TGTGCCAGCAGCATGGGGGCCCAGTACTTC

j_gene: TRBJ2-7
v_gene: TRBV12-3/TRBV12-4
abundance: .
d_gene: .
CDR3aa: CASSLGQLFEQYF
CDR3nt: TGTGCCAGCAGTTTAGGACAGTTGTTCGAGCAGTACTTC

j_gene: TRBJ1-6
v_gene: TRBV5-6
abundance: .
d_gene: TRBD1
CDR3aa: CASSLGVAGGPPLHF
CDR3nt: TGTGCCAGCAGCTTGGGAGTGGCAGGGGGGCCACCCCTCCACTTT

j_gene: TRBJ1-2
v_gene: TRBV7-9
abundance: .
d_gene: .
CDR3aa: CASSSPSEGIFYGYTF
CDR3nt: TGTGCCAGCAGCTCCCCTAGCGAGGGCATATTCTATGGCTACACCTTC

j_gene: TRBJ1-2
v_gene: TRBV27
abundance: .
d_gene: .
CDR3aa: CASSLVGTAYGYTF
CDR3nt: TGTGCCAGCAGTTTAGTGGGGACGGCCTATGGCTACACCTTC

j_gene: TRBJ1-5
v_gene: TRBV2
abundance: .
d_gene: .
CDR3aa: CASSEAMGISNQPQHF
CDR3nt: TGTGCCAGCAGTGAAGCGATGGGCATTAGCAATCAGCCCCAGCATTTT

j_gene: TRBJ2-5
v_gene: TRBV5-1
abundance: once
d_gene: .
CDR3aa: CASSLGPEGETQYF
CDR3nt: TGCGCCAGCAGCTTGGGTCCGGAGGGGGAGACCCAGTACTTC

j_gene: TRBJ2-5
v_gene: TRBV5-1
abundance: .
d_gene: .
CDR3aa: CASSFRAIYETQYF
CDR3nt: TGCGCCAGCAGCTTCCGAGCTATTTACGAGACCCAGTACTTC

j_gene: TRBJ1-1
v_gene: TRBV7-8
abundance: .
d_gene: .
CDR3aa: CASSLVEVRYTEAFF
CDR3nt: TGTGCCAGCAGCTTAGTGGAGGTTCGCTACACTGAAGCTTTCTTT

j_gene: TRBJ2-3
v_gene: TRBV3-1/TRBV3-2
abundance: .
d_gene: .
CDR3aa: CASSKQGGDTQYF
CDR3nt: TGTGCCAGCAGTAAACAGGGAGGAGATACGCAGTATTTT

j_gene: TRBJ2-7
v_gene: TRBV5-1
abundance: once
d_gene: .
CDR3aa: CARRVYEQYF
CDR3nt: TGCGCCAGAAGGGTCTACGAGCAGTACTTC

j_gene: TRBJ2-7
v_gene: TRBV28
abundance: .
d_gene: .
CDR3aa: CASSFMGAYEQYF
CDR3nt: TGTGCCAGCAGTTTTATGGGGGCCTACGAGCAGTACTTC

j_gene: TRBJ1-2
v_gene: TRBV3-1/TRBV3-2
abundance: .
d_gene: TRBD1
CDR3aa: CASSQGTGSGYTF
CDR3nt: TGTGCCAGCAGCCAAGGGACAGGTAGTGGCTACACCTTC

j_gene: TRBJ2-7
v_gene: TRBV5-4
abundance: .
d_gene: .
CDR3aa: CASSPAGGRVYEQYF
CDR3nt: TGTGCCAGCAGCCCTGCCGGTGGGAGAGTCTACGAGCAGTACTTC

j_gene: TRBJ1-5
v_gene: TRBV4-3
abundance: .
d_gene: .
CDR3aa: CASSQEENRGNQPQHF
CDR3nt: TGCGCCAGCAGCCAAGAGGAGAACAGGGGCAATCAGCCCCAGCATTTT

j_gene: TRBJ1-4
v_gene: TRBV11-1
abundance: .
d_gene: .
CDR3aa: CASSAPGTADEKLFF
CDR3nt: TGTGCCAGCAGCGCCCCCGGGACGGCAGATGAAAAACTGTTTTTT

j_gene: TRBJ2-7
v_gene: TRBV5-1
abundance: .
d_gene: .
CDR3aa: CASSFLTGDSYEQYF
CDR3nt: TGCGCCAGCAGCTTTCTCACAGGCGACTCCTACGAGCAGTACTTC

j_gene: TRBJ1-1
v_gene: TRBV9
abundance: once
d_gene: .
CDR3aa: CASSALDWGTEAFF
CDR3nt: TGTGCCAGCAGCGCCCTGGACTGGGGCACTGAAGCTTTCTTT

j_gene: TRBJ1-3
v_gene: TRBV30
abundance: .
d_gene: .
CDR3aa: CAWSPDVGNTIYF
CDR3nt: TGTGCCTGGAGTCCAGACGTTGGAAACACCATATATTTT

j_gene: TRBJ1-2
v_gene: TRBV5-4
abundance: medium-sized
d_gene: .
CDR3aa: CASSDRDNYGYTF
CDR3nt: TGTGCCAGCAGCGACCGGGACAACTATGGCTACACCTTC

j_gene: TRBJ1-1
v_gene: TRBV11-3
abundance: .
d_gene: .
CDR3aa: CASSLVKDTEAFF
CDR3nt: TGTGCCAGCAGCTTAGTAAAGGACACTGAAGCTTTCTTT

j_gene: TRBJ2-6
v_gene: TRBV11-2
abundance: .
d_gene: TRBD1
CDR3aa: CASSSRGLGANVLTF
CDR3nt: TGTGCCAGCAGCTCCAGGGGGCTCGGGGCCAACGTCCTGACTTTC

j_gene: TRBJ2-7
v_gene: TRBV6-1
abundance: few
d_gene: .
CDR3aa: CASSESPLSSYEQYF
CDR3nt: TGTGCCAGCAGTGAATCGCCGCTTAGCTCCTACGAGCAGTACTTC

j_gene: TRBJ1-2
v_gene: TRBV7-9
abundance: .
d_gene: TRBD1
CDR3aa: CASSNQKDRVYGYTF
CDR3nt: TGTGCCAGCAGCAATCAGAAGGACAGGGTTTACGGCTACACCTTC

j_gene: TRBJ2-5
v_gene: TRBV30
abundance: .
d_gene: .
CDR3aa: CAWSVLRGQETQYF
CDR3nt: TGTGCCTGGAGTGTACTTAGGGGGCAAGAGACCCAGTACTTC

j_gene: TRBJ2-7
v_gene: TRBV5-1
abundance: .
d_gene: .
CDR3aa: CASSQGLYPYEQYF
CDR3nt: TGCGCCAGCAGCCAGGGACTTTATCCCTACGAGCAGTACTTC

j_gene: TRBJ2-3
v_gene: TRBV6-4
abundance: few
d_gene: TRBD2
CDR3aa: CASSVAGAGGDTQYF
CDR3nt: TGTGCCAGCAGTGTGGCCGGAGCGGGAGGAGATACGCAGTATTTT

j_gene: TRBJ2-7
v_gene: TRBV6-5
abundance: .
d_gene: .
CDR3aa: CASSYRGAGTYEQYF
CDR3nt: TGTGCCAGCAGTTACCGTGGCGCCGGAACCTACGAGCAGTACTTC

j_gene: TRBJ2-7
v_gene: TRBV15
abundance: .
d_gene: .
CDR3aa: CATSREIGQGSYEQYF
CDR3nt: TGTGCCACCAGCAGAGAAATCGGTCAGGGTTCCTACGAGCAGTACTTC

j_gene: TRBJ2-7
v_gene: TRBV2
abundance: .
d_gene: TRBD1
CDR3aa: CASLVGQESSYEQYF
CDR3nt: TGTGCCAGCTTGGTGGGACAGGAGAGCTCCTACGAGCAGTACTTC

j_gene: TRBJ2-5
v_gene: TRBV6-2/TRBV6-3
abundance: .
d_gene: TRBD2
CDR3aa: CASSYSTSGSRETQYF
CDR3nt: TGTGCCAGCAGTTACTCTACTAGCGGGAGTCGAGAGACCCAGTACTTC

j_gene: TRBJ1-2
v_gene: TRBV24-1
abundance: .
d_gene: .
CDR3aa: CATSRGPGPYGYTF
CDR3nt: TGTGCCACCAGCAGAGGACCTGGGCCCTATGGCTACACCTTC

j_gene: TRBJ1-1
v_gene: TRBV2
abundance: .
d_gene: .
CDR3aa: CASSDRDLAPEAFF
CDR3nt: TGTGCCAGCAGTGACAGGGACTTAGCCCCTGAAGCTTTCTTT

j_gene: TRBJ1-2
v_gene: TRBV30
abundance: .
d_gene: .
CDR3aa: CAWSPTGRGGYTF
CDR3nt: TGTGCCTGGAGTCCGACGGGACGGGGTGGCTACACCTTC

j_gene: TRBJ1-2
v_gene: TRBV7-9
abundance: .
d_gene: .
CDR3aa: CASGPGDYGYTF
CDR3nt: TGTGCCAGCGGGCCAGGAGACTATGGCTACACCTTC

j_gene: TRBJ1-2
v_gene: TRBV7-9
abundance: .
d_gene: .
CDR3aa: CASSADSNYGYTF
CDR3nt: TGTGCCAGCAGCGCGGACAGTAACTATGGCTACACCTTC

j_gene: TRBJ2-2
v_gene: TRBV5-4
abundance: .
d_gene: TRBD2
CDR3aa: CASSPGLVPTGELFF
CDR3nt: TGTGCCAGCAGCCCTGGACTAGTTCCCACCGGGGAGCTGTTTTTT

j_gene: TRBJ2-1
v_gene: TRBV5-6
abundance: .
d_gene: TRBD1
CDR3aa: CASSPLRTGAYNEQFF
CDR3nt: TGTGCCAGCAGCCCCTTACGGACAGGAGCCTACAATGAGCAGTTCTTC

j_gene: TRBJ2-5
v_gene: TRBV11-3
abundance: .
d_gene: TRBD1
CDR3aa: CASSRTGGAGTQYF
CDR3nt: TGTGCCAGTTCCCGGACAGGGGGCGCGGGGACCCAGTACTTC